Presented here are 5 T cell receptor beta chains from one specimen sequenced in a study of CD8 T cell repertoires and HIV-1 epitope variants. The method was immunoSEQ multiplex PCR; TCRdb's version includes in-frame clones alone and lacks a portion of them. Among around 5,200 clones listed, more than 55% were seen once. No antigens are known for them. The sequenced sample was cultured CD8+ T cells derived from PBMCs. These TCRs come from a male donor with HIV.

V gene TRBV5-4 combines with J gene TRBJ1-2; 9 nucleotides match TRBD1. The J segment lost 2 bases and the V segment lost 6 bases, leaving 8 bases of the junction unmatched. Germline-derived CDR1 and CDR2 are SGHNT and YYREEE (reference sequence). The CDR3 contains 15 residues. For the CDR3, the DNA is TGTGCCAGCATCGATCGGGACAGGGCAAACTATGGCTACACCTTC. This codes for CASIDRDRANYGYTF.

This clone was detected only a few times. The chain uses TRBV5-1 and TRBJ2-6, with unresolved D. Trimming took off 4 bases at V and 0 bases at J, with 5 bases between the two ends. The germline gives CDR1 SGHRS, CDR2 YFSETQ. The CDR3 has 14 amino acids. CDR3 residues: CASSPYSGANVLTF. DNA of the CDR3: TGCGCCAGCAGCCCCTACTCTGGGGCCAACGTCCTGACTTTC.

J is TRBJ2-1 and V is TRBV2, with D tentatively TRBD2 (7 bases). Trimming cost V 5 bases and J 6 bases, with 23 bases left between them. This CDR3 contains 17 residues. Germline CDR1 reads SNHLY; CDR2 reads FYNNEI. The CDR3 is CASSPLSGGGAFNEQFF. For the CDR3, the DNA is TGTGCCAGCAGTCCGCTTAGCGGAGGGGGGGCGTTCAATGAGCAGTTCTTC.

This chain uses TRBV7-9 with TRBJ2-5; D is possibly TRBD2 (5 bases). Germline V gene sequence: CDR1 SEHNR, CDR2 FQNEAQ (reference sequence). The V and J ends lost 5 bases and 3 bases respectively, with 28 bases between them. This CDR3 region has 19 residues. CDR3 DNA sequence: TGTGCCAGCAGCCCCTATCTTATGTATCGACTGGAGGACGAAGAGACCCAGTACTTC. Translated: CASSPYLMYRLEDEETQYF.

This rearrangement joins TRBV7-2 to TRBJ2-5, with 7 bases lining up with TRBD1. Germline V gene lookup returns CDR1 SGHTA and CDR2 FQGNSA. The CDR3 spans 15 residues. V dropped 5 bases and J dropped 1; count of bases not matched to a gene: 7. The CDR3 bases are TGTGCCAGCAGCCGAGAGGGACAGATCCAAGAGACCCAGTACTTC. It codes for CASSREGQIQETQYF.